This entry lists 19 T cell receptor beta chains sequenced from one sample in a study of cytomegalovirus exposure and HLA in healthy donors. The PCR made use of 60 Vbeta and 13 Jbeta primers. Sequenced by immunoSEQ multiplex PCR; TCRdb stores in-frame clones only, minus some. The top ten hold around 2.5% of the sample, which has 160,000 or so clones, roughly four fifths seen once. Sequenced input: PBMCs. These receptors came from a female donor in good health and CMV-seronegative.

Only one count was recorded for this clone. The genes are TRBV4-2 and TRBJ1-1; TRBD1 might be the D (6 bases). Looked up from germline, CDR1 is LGHNA and CDR2 is YNFKEQ. With 4 bases removed from V and 1 base from J, the gap between germline ends came to 10 bases. The CDR3 consists of 14 residues. The CDR3 spells CASSPGQRNTEAFF. For the CDR3, the DNA is TGTGCCAGCAGCCCTGGACAGCGGAACACTGAAGCTTTCTTT.

The chain employs TRBV5-6 and TRBJ1-5, with D uncertain. V lost 0 bases, J lost 2 bases, and 12 bases lay in between. The CDR3 length is 16 residues. Looked up from germline, CDR1 is SGHDT and CDR2 is YYEEEE. This CDR3 reads CASSLALTRGNQPQHF. DNA for the CDR3: TGTGCCAGCAGCTTGGCACTTACCCGGGGCAATCAGCCCCAGCATTTT.

This chain uses TRBV28 with TRBJ2-7; D perhaps matches TRBD1 (5 bases). Germline V CDR1 and CDR2: MDHEN, SYDVKM. CDR3 size: 15 residues. The V end was cut by 4 bases, the J end by 2 bases, with 15 bases between. The CDR3 loop is CASSSDGGATYEQYF. CDR3 DNA: TGTGCCAGCAGTTCTGACGGTGGGGCCACCTACGAGCAGTACTTC.

The rearrangement joins TRBV5-6 to TRBJ1-1; TRBD1 aligns across 8 bases. The CDR3 is 14 amino acids. Germline V CDR1 and CDR2: SGHDT, YYEEEE. The J segment lost 0 bases and the V segment lost 2 bases, leaving 0 bases of the junction unmatched. The CDR3 protein is CASSFRGLNTEAFF. The CDR3, as DNA: TGTGCCAGCAGCTTCAGGGGGCTGAACACTGAAGCTTTCTTT.

The V call is TRBV11-2, the J call TRBJ2-1; 12 nucleotides agree with TRBD2. This CDR3 is built from 16 residues. The germline gives CDR1 SGHAT, CDR2 FQNNGV. The V gene end was trimmed by 6 bases and the J gene end by 1 base; junction bases not matched to a gene: 4. Here the CDR3 DNA reads TGTGCCAGCAGAGGACTAGCGGGGCCTTCCTACAATGAGCAGTTCTTC. This codes for CASRGLAGPSYNEQFF.

This chain joins TRBV28 and TRBJ1-1, with D possibly TRBD1 on 5 matching bases. From germline, CDR1 is MDHEN and CDR2 SYDVKM. The CDR3 totals 16 residues. The V end lost 5 bases, the J end lost 5 bases, and 21 bases lay between the germline ends. The CDR3 DNA reads TGTGCCAGCAGTAGCATCATCCAGGGCTGGGGAACTGAAGCTTTCTTT. Translating gives CASSSIIQGWGTEAFF.

The J gene is TRBJ2-7, the V gene TRBV2; 9 bases line up with TRBD1. The junction had 10 bases not matched to a gene; V was cut back by 7 bases and J by 3 bases. Germline-derived CDR1 and CDR2 are SNHLY and FYNNEI. This CDR3 is built from 15 residues. The CDR3 DNA is TGTGCCAGCACCAGCCTCCCGGACAGGGGCTACGAGCAGTACTTC. Translating it yields CASTSLPDRGYEQYF.

The J gene is TRBJ2-7, the V gene TRBV4-1; 8 bases line up with TRBD2. This CDR3 is built from 15 residues. The V segment lost 0 bases and the J segment 5 bases; nucleotides outside the gene matches: 6. Germline assignment: CDR1 MGHRA and CDR2 YSYEKL. CDR3 coding DNA: TGCGCCAGCAGCCAAGATCGGGGGGGGTTCGACGAGCAGTACTTC. This translates into CASSQDRGGFDEQYF.

The J gene is TRBJ1-5, the V gene TRBV30; D unclear. Germline lookup yields CDR1 GTSNPN and CDR2 SVGIG (reference sequence). CDR3 length equals 13 residues. Trimming removed 3 bases at V and 4 bases at J, with 10 bases between. CDR3 region: CAWRNSPNQPQHF. CDR3 sequence (DNA): TGTGCCTGGAGGAACAGCCCAAATCAGCCCCAGCATTTT.

The chain recombines TRBV27 with TRBJ1-2; D perhaps matches TRBD1 (6 bases). The V gene lost 5 bases and the J gene lost 0 bases, with 13 bases spanning the gap. CDR1 is MNHEY and CDR2 is SMNVEV in the germline V gene (reference sequence). The CDR3 loop spans 15 amino acids. CDR3 sequence: CASSPTDSSNYGYTF. CDR3 nucleotide sequence: TGTGCCAGCAGTCCCACGGACAGTTCTAACTATGGCTACACCTTC.

The rearrangement links TRBV6-5 to TRBJ1-4; a possible D gene is TRBD1 (5 bases). The V end lost 8 bases, the J end lost 8 bases, and 15 bases lay between the germline ends. This CDR3 has 13 residues. The germline V gene has CDR1 MNHEY and CDR2 SVGAGI. CDR3 nucleotide sequence: TGTGCCAGCGGGGTTCGGGGGGACGAAAAACTGTTTTTT. Amino acid sequence: CASGVRGDEKLFF.

The rearrangement joins TRBV7-2 to TRBJ2-3, with D perhaps TRBD2 (6 bases). The length of the CDR3 is 16 residues. Trimming stripped 1 base from V and 2 bases from J, with 13 bases between. Germline V gene data show CDR1 as SGHTA and CDR2 as FQGNSA. This chain's CDR3 is CASSLGAGMHTDTQYF. Here the CDR3 DNA reads TGTGCCAGCAGCTTAGGTGCGGGGATGCACACAGATACGCAGTATTTT.

The table lists this clone with a few counts. The gene calls are TRBV19 and TRBJ2-1; TRBD1 matches 8 bases. Germline-derived CDR1 and CDR2 are LNHDA and SQIVND (reference sequence). The junction had 5 bases not matched to a gene; V was cut back by 1 base and J by 3 bases. This CDR3 is 16 amino acids long. CDR3 sequence: CASSIGGTGLYNEQFF. CDR3 nucleotide sequence: TGTGCCAGTAGTATAGGCGGGACAGGCCTCTACAATGAGCAGTTCTTC.

V usage is TRBV4-1 and J usage is TRBJ2-1; TRBD2 is a possible D gene (7 bases). Trimming pared 7 bases from V and 13 bases from J, leaving 23 bases between. Germline lookup yields CDR1 MGHRA and CDR2 YSYEKL. The CDR3 totals 14 residues. CDR3 DNA: TGCGCCAGCACCTCAAGGGGGGAGGGGGGTCGCCAGTTCTTC. Protein product: CASTSRGEGGRQFF.

This clone was recorded once. V and J are TRBV6-5 and TRBJ2-5; possibly TRBD2 for D (6 bases). The CDR3 loop spans 13 amino acids. Germline lookup yields CDR1 MNHEY and CDR2 SVGAGI. Trimming cost V 6 bases and J 3 bases, with 11 bases left between them. CDR3 in amino acids: CASRELAEETQYF. DNA for the CDR3: TGTGCCAGCAGGGAACTAGCAGAAGAGACCCAGTACTTC.

The V call is TRBV11-2, the J call TRBJ2-2, with 7 bases that match TRBD1. The CDR3 has 16 residues. The junction had 5 bases not matched to a gene; V was cut back by 2 bases and J by 2 bases. Looked up from germline, CDR1 is SGHAT and CDR2 is FQNNGV. The CDR3 loop reads CASSLPRTGNTGELFF. The DNA for the CDR3 is TGTGCCAGCAGCTTACCACGGACAGGAAACACCGGGGAGCTGTTTTTT.

This clone was recorded a few times. This rearrangement joins TRBV7-2 to TRBJ1-6; TRBD1 matches 8 bases. This CDR3 contains 14 residues. Germline lookup yields CDR1 SGHTA and CDR2 FQGNSA. V was pared by 6 bases and J by 4 bases, with 2 bases of the junction left unmatched. Here the CDR3 reads CASRRQGYNSPLHF. The CDR3 region has the DNA TGTGCCAGCAGGAGACAGGGGTATAATTCACCCCTCCACTTT.

The rearrangement links TRBV7-2 to TRBJ1-4; unclear D gene. Germline-derived CDR1 and CDR2 are SGHTA and FQGNSA. The V and J ends lost 2 bases and 3 bases respectively, with 7 bases between them. The CDR3 runs to 14 residues. Here the CDR3 DNA reads TGTGCCAGCAGCTTACAGTCAGCTAATGAAAAACTGTTTTTT. This sequence encodes CASSLQSANEKLFF.

This sequence joins TRBV10-2 and TRBJ2-5; D perhaps matches TRBD2 (6 bases). The V end was cut by 4 bases, the J end by 6 bases, with 18 bases between. Germline CDR1 is WSHSY and CDR2 is SAAADI. The CDR3 spans 15 residues. The CDR3 DNA sequence: TGCGCCAGCAGTGGTGGGGACTCAAACGGGCAGACCCAGTACTTC. Translated, it gives CASSGGDSNGQTQYF.